These T cell receptor beta chains were read from a single sample in a study of blood T cell repertoires in COVID-19. Assay: immunoSEQ multiplex PCR; the TCRdb copy retains only in-frame clones and omits some. Among 150,000 to 200,000 clones listed, 60% to 85% were seen once. Sequenced sample: peripheral blood. These TCRs come from a man between 65 and 80 years old with acute or convalescent COVID-19. Both conserved end residues are part of each CDR3. The order of the fields is clone size, V gene, D gene, J gene, CDR3 protein, CDR3 DNA. A D gene is named only where the DNA matches it firmly. Clone size is not always given. Where it is, it says once, few, many or a class for expanded clones.

>.|TRBV24-1|.|TRBJ2-1
CATSDIDSSYNEQFF
TGTGCCACCAGTGATATTGACAGCTCCTACAATGAGCAGTTCTTC
>.|TRBV6-2/TRBV6-3|TRBD1|TRBJ1-1
CASSRLTGGGNTEAFF
TGTGCCAGCAGTCGACTAACAGGGGGAGGTAACACTGAAGCTTTCTTT
>once|TRBV19|TRBD1|TRBJ1-5
CASSTTGTGGRQPQHF
TGTGCCAGTAGTACTACCGGGACAGGGGGCAGACAGCCCCAGCATTTT
>.|TRBV27|.|TRBJ2-1
CASSFQGMSSYNEQFF
TGTGCCAGCAGTTTTCAGGGGATGAGCTCCTACAATGAGCAGTTCTTC
>few|TRBV7-9|TRBD2|TRBJ2-5
CASSLIGGQETQYF
TGTGCCAGCAGCCTTATCGGGGGGCAAGAGACCCAGTACTTC
>.|TRBV10-3|.|TRBJ1-5
CAIREDRNQPQHF
TGTGCCATCAGGGAAGACAGGAATCAGCCCCAGCATTTT
>.|TRBV28|.|TRBJ2-5
CASSFLGVTQYF
TGTGCCAGCAGTTTTCTTGGAGTGACCCAGTACTTC
>.|TRBV7-3|TRBD1|TRBJ1-2
CASSLYGTDVYGYTF
TGTGCCAGCAGCTTATACGGGACAGACGTCTATGGCTACACCTTC
>.|TRBV21-1|.|TRBJ1-1
CASSKMPGCPMNTEAFF
TGTGCCAGCAGCAAAATGCCAGGATGTCCCATGAACACTGAAGCTTTCTTT
>.|TRBV5-1|.|TRBJ1-6
CASSFLDSYNSPLHF
TGCGCCAGCAGCTTTCTGGACAGCTATAATTCACCCCTCCACTTT
>.|TRBV27|TRBD1|TRBJ2-1
CASSYRDRGLGEQFF
TGTGCCAGCAGTTATCGGGACAGGGGGCTTGGTGAGCAGTTCTTC
>.|TRBV5-6|TRBD1|TRBJ1-1
CASSYRTGLNTEAFF
TGTGCCAGCAGTTACCGGACAGGGCTGAACACTGAAGCTTTCTTT
>.|TRBV24-1|TRBD2|TRBJ2-1
CATSDIISGSSYNEQFF
TGTGCCACCAGTGATATAATTAGCGGGAGCTCCTACAATGAGCAGTTCTTC
>.|TRBV18|TRBD1|TRBJ1-1
CASSPTQGQGTEAFF
TGTGCCAGCTCCCCTACTCAAGGACAGGGCACTGAAGCTTTCTTT
>.|TRBV5-4|TRBD1|TRBJ2-5
CASSLVSGGGETQYF
TGTGCCAGCAGCTTGGTTTCAGGGGGTGGTGAGACCCAGTACTTC
>.|TRBV11-2|TRBD1|TRBJ2-5
CASSLNRGRRETQYF
TGTGCCAGCAGCCTCAACAGGGGTCGGCGAGAGACCCAGTACTTC
>.|TRBV14|TRBD2|TRBJ2-3
CASSQRTSGADTQYF
TGTGCCAGCAGCCAACGTACTAGCGGAGCAGATACGCAGTATTTT
>.|TRBV7-8|TRBD2|TRBJ2-7
CASSWLAGWSSYEQYF
TGTGCCAGCAGCTGGCTAGCGGGATGGTCCTCCTACGAGCAGTACTTC
>.|TRBV28|TRBD1|TRBJ1-5
CASSLGTGYQPQHF
TGTGCCAGCAGTTTAGGGACAGGGTATCAGCCCCAGCATTTT
>.|TRBV3-1/TRBV3-2|TRBD1|TRBJ1-1
CASSPGQGARTEAFF
TGTGCCAGCAGCCCGGGACAGGGGGCAAGGACTGAAGCTTTCTTT
>.|TRBV4-3|.|TRBJ1-2
CASSQEVSYGYTF
TGCGCCAGCAGCCAAGAGGTCAGTTATGGCTACACCTTC
>.|TRBV9|TRBD1|TRBJ2-1
CASSPQGQRTIYNEQFF
TGTGCCAGCAGCCCACAGGGACAGCGCACGATCTACAATGAGCAGTTCTTC
>.|TRBV6-5|.|TRBJ1-5
CASSYSLVGNQPQHF
TGTGCCAGCAGTTACTCCCTAGTGGGCAATCAGCCCCAGCATTTT